This TCR beta chain was recorded in a study of blood T cell repertoires in COVID-19. For the study at large: PBMCs, B-cell-depleted T cells, or T cells provided the cDNA or gDNA that made up the material.

Trimming took 8 bases from V and 4 from J, leaving 17 bases between them. The CDR3 consists of 14 residues. Germline loops: CDR1 MNHNY, CDR2 SVGAGI (reference sequence). This clone turned up a few times. The protocol was immunoSEQ multiplex PCR, while the TCRdb copy is restricted to in-frame clones and leaves out a portion. In the table there are some 60,000 clones, about four fifths of which are singletons. This rearrangement joins TRBV6-6 to TRBJ1-2; D unclear. This TCR was sampled from a woman aged 80 or over with acute or convalescent COVID-19. The source material was peripheral blood. CDR3 sequence: CASSIGLALYGYTF. DNA of the CDR3: TGTGCCAGCTCGATCGGATTAGCGCTCTATGGCTACACCTTC.